A single TCR beta chain is shown here with its context. Its antigen is undetermined. These data come from a study of T cell responses to AZD1222 COVID-19 vaccine. General study points: Increases in Spike-specific TCR breadth and depth were seen after two AZD1222 doses. Clonal diversity may have been underestimated in mostly white British donors. Across spike, vaccine-associated CD4 TCRs were found, dominant at 160-218 and 743-854.

Here immunoSEQ multiplex PCR was the method, and the copy in TCRdb shows in-frame clones only, minus some. Among fewer than 150,000 clones listed, 88% were seen once. Germline CDR1 and CDR2: MRHNA and SNTAGT. This CDR3 is built from 14 residues. Trimming removed 3 bases at V and 5 bases at J, with 10 bases between. This chain connects TRBV6-4 to TRBJ2-2; unclear D gene. The sequence was obtained from an adult in good health. The sequencing here drew on peripheral blood, taken on day 0 of AZD1222 vaccination. CDR3 in DNA: TGTGCCAGCAGTGAAATTCTGGGAACCGGGGAGCTGTTTTTT. Translating it yields CASSEILGTGELFF.